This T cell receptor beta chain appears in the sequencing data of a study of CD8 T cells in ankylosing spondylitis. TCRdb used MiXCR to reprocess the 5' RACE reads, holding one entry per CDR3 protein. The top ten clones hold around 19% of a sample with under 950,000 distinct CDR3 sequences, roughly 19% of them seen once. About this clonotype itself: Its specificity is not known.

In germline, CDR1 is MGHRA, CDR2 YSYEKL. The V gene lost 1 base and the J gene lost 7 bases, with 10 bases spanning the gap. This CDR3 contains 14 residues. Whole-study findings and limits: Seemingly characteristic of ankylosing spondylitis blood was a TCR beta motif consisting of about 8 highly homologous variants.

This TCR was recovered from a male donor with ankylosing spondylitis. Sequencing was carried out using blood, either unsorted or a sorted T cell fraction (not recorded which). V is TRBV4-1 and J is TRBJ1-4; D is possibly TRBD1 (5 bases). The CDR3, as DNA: TGCGCCAGCAGCCAAGTGACGGGGGTTGAAAAACTGTTTTTT. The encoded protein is CASSQVTGVEKLFF.